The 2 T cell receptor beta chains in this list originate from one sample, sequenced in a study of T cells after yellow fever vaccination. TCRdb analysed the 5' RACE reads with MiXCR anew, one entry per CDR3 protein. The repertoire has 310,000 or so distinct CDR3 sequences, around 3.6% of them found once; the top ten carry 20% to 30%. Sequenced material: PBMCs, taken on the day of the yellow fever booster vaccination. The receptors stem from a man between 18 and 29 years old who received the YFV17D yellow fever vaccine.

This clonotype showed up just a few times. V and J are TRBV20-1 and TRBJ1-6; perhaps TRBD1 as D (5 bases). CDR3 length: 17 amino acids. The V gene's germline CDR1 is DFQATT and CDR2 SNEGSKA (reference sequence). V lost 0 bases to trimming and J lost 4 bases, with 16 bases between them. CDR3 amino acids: CSARDSAGSSYNSPLHF. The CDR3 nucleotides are TGCAGTGCTAGAGATTCGGCAGGGTCGTCTTATAATTCACCCCTCCACTTT.

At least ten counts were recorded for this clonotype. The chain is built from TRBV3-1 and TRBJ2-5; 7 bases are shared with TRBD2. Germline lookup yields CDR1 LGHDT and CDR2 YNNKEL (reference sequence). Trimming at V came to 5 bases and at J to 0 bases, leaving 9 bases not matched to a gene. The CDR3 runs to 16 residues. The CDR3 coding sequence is TGTGCCAGCAGCTCCCGACTAGCCGACTACCAAGAGACCCAGTACTTC. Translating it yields CASSSRLADYQETQYF.